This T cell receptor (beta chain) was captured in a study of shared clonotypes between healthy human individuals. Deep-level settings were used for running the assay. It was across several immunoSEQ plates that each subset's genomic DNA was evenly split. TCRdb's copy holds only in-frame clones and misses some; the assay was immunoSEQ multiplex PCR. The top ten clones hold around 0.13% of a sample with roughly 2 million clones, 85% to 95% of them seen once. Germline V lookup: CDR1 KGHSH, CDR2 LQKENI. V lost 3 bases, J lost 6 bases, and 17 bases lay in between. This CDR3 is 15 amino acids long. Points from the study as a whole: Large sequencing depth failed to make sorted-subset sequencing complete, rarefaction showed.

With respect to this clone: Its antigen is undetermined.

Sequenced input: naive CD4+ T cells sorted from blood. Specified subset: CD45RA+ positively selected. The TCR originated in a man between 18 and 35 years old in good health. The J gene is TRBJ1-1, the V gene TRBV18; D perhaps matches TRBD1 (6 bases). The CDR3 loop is CASSPSRGMIPEAFF. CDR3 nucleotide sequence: TGTGCCAGCTCACCTTCGAGGGGGATGATCCCTGAAGCTTTCTTT.